This TCR beta chain appears in the sequencing data of a study of T cell repertoires in cytomegalovirus infection. The V and J ends lost 0 bases and 4 bases respectively, with 3 bases between them. The CDR3 has 12 amino acids. Germline loops: CDR1 SGDLS, CDR2 YYNGEE. One entry per CDR3 protein results from TCRdb running MiXCR on the reads. The sample contains about 140,000 distinct CDR3 sequences, 25% to 35% of which appear only once. Notes on this clonotype: Its cognate antigen is unknown.

Sequenced material: CD8+ T cells from cultured PBMCs, taken from culture after CMV antigen stimulation. The chain uses TRBV9 and TRBJ2-3; no clear D gene. This clonotype originated in a human donor in good health (CMV status not recorded). Some clones in this sample may be carry-over from other donors' samples. CDR3 DNA: TGTGCCAGCAGCGTAGAGGCAGATACGCAGTATTTT. Translating it yields CASSVEADTQYF.